This T cell receptor beta chain was captured by sequencing in a study of T cell repertoires in cytomegalovirus infection. For the study at large: Evidence of both CMV infection and a matching HLA type came from public TCR beta signatures.

TCRdb re-analysed the reads in MiXCR, keeping a single row per CDR3 protein. The table records 150,000 to 200,000 distinct CDR3 sequences, about an eighth of them present only once. As for this clonotype: Its antigen is unknown. Being one base from a much bigger clone, this may be a read error.

This CDR3 is 13 amino acids long. Germline V CDR1 and CDR2: MNHEY, SVGAGI. Study-level points and caveats: People with CMV and the relevant HLA were identified by cumulative public TCR beta family frequency. The response measured ex vivo was dominated by TCR beta clonotypes (HLA-C-restricted and CMV-specific).

This chain connects TRBV6-5 to TRBJ1-5; tentatively, D is TRBD1 (5 bases). Sequenced material: PBMCs. The origin of this receptor is a human donor in good health (CMV status not recorded). Some clones in this sample may be carry-over from other donors' samples. The CDR3 region has the DNA TGTACCAGCAGTTACGCCAGGGACCAGCCCCAGCATTTT. It encodes CTSSYARDQPQHF.